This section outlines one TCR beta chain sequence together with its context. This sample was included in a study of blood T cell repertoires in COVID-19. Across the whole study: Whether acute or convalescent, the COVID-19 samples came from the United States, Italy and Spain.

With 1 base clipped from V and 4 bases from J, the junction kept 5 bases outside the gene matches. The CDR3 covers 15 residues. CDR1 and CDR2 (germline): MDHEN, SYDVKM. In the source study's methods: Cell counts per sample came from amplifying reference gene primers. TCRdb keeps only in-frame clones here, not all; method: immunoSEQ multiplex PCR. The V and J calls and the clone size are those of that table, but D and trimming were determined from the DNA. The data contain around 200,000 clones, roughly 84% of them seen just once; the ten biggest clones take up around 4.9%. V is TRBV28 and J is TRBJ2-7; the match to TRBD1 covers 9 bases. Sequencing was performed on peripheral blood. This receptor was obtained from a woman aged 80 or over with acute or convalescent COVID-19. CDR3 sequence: CASSLFGTGLYEQYF. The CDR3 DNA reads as TGTGCCAGCAGTTTATTCGGGACAGGGCTGTACGAGCAGTACTTC.